The 5 T cell receptor beta chains in this list originate from one sample, sequenced in a study of cytomegalovirus exposure and HLA in healthy donors. Researchers ran the PCR with 60 Vbeta and 13 Jbeta primers. Sequencing used immunoSEQ multiplex PCR; TCRdb keeps in-frame clones, though not all of them. Here the sample spans about 120,000 clones, under 85% being singletons. The specimen sequenced was PBMCs. All receptors derive from a man aged 18 to 29 in good health and CMV-seropositive.

This clone was found once. The genes are TRBV6-1 and TRBJ1-3, with D possibly TRBD1 on 5 matching bases. This CDR3 spans 16 amino acids. The V gene's germline CDR1 is MNHNS and CDR2 SASEGT. Deletions cut 2 bases from V and 2 bases from J, with 13 bases between. The CDR3 DNA reads as TGTGCCAGCAGTGAATTAGGGGCAGATCCTGGAAACACCATATATTTT. This translates into CASSELGADPGNTIYF.

V gene TRBV28 combines with J gene TRBJ2-5; TRBD2 matches at 9 bases. CDR3 length: 15 residues. J lost 0 bases, V lost 5 bases, and 4 bases had no gene match. Germline loops: CDR1 MDHEN, CDR2 SYDVKM. DNA of the CDR3: TGTGCCAGCAGTCCGACTAGCGGAAACCAAGAGACCCAGTACTTC. It encodes CASSPTSGNQETQYF.

V is TRBV7-6 and J is TRBJ2-5; D is possibly TRBD1 (6 bases). V was cut by 5 bases and J by 4 bases, with 11 bases left in between. Per germline, CDR1 SGHVS and CDR2 FNYEAQ. The CDR3 is made up of 13 amino acids. CDR3 region: CASSPQGAETQYF. The CDR3, as DNA: TGTGCCAGCAGCCCACAGGGTGCAGAGACCCAGTACTTC.

The V call is TRBV5-1, the J call TRBJ2-1; the D gene is possibly TRBD2 (6 bases). This CDR3 has 13 amino acids. From germline, CDR1 is SGHRS and CDR2 YFSETQ. V lost 0 bases, J lost 7 bases, and 8 bases lay in between. DNA for the CDR3: TGCGCCAGCAGCTTGGGTCGGGGGAATGAGCAGTTCTTC. Protein: CASSLGRGNEQFF.

The sample holds one count of this clone. This sequence joins TRBV13 and TRBJ2-1; D uncertain. V was trimmed by 0 bases and J by 3 bases, leaving 6 bases between them. The CDR3 length is 14 residues. CDR1 and CDR2 from the germline V gene are PRHDT and FYEKMQ (reference sequence). The CDR3 DNA follows: TGTGCCAGCAGCTTAGGGGGCAGCTACAATGAGCAGTTCTTC. This translates into CASSLGGSYNEQFF.